This paragraph reports one T cell receptor (beta chain). The data are from a study of blood T cell repertoires in COVID-19. About the research overall: Italy, Spain and the United States were the sources of the convalescent and acute COVID-19 samples. T cells, B-cell-depleted T cells, or PBMCs supplied cDNA or gDNA.

CDR3 length: 16 amino acids. Germline V gives CDR1 SGHDN, CDR2 FVKESK. J lost 5 bases, V lost 2 bases, and 8 bases had no gene match. Authors' data handling: Nucleated cell counts were estimated from reference gene primer amplification. TCRdb's table, derived via immunoSEQ multiplex PCR, lists solely in-frame clones and lacks some. V, J and clone size were drawn from that table, and D and trimming were deduced from the DNA. The table has approximately 160,000 clones, roughly 84% seen once. The TCR originated in a man aged 18 to 30 with active or convalescent COVID-19. Sequencing was carried out using peripheral blood. The gene calls are TRBV14 and TRBJ2-5, with 10 bases aligning to TRBD2. DNA for the CDR3: TGTGCCAGCAGCCAAATCGGACTAGCGGCTGGGGAGACCCAGTACTTC. This gives the protein CASSQIGLAAGETQYF.